One and the same sample provided the 29 T cell receptor beta chains below, sequenced in a study of identical twins. MiXCR, run by TCRdb on the 5' RACE reads, gives a single entry per CDR3 protein. The table records 1.5 million to 2 million distinct CDR3 sequences, less than 40% of them present only once. Sequenced material: cord blood. The receptors derive from a newborn girl in good health.

The V call is TRBV5-1, the J call TRBJ2-1; 9 nucleotides align to TRBD2. Judging by the DNA end, TRBJ2-7 fits better; the J call may be wrong. CDR3 length: 16 amino acids. Germline CDR1 reads SGHRS; CDR2 reads YFSETQ. The CDR3 nucleotides are TGCGCCAGCAGCTTGTCGCTAGCGGGGAAATACAATGAGCAGTACTTC. It translates to CASSLSLAGKYNEQYF.

The chain is built from TRBV5-1 and TRBJ2-1; no reliable D call. V lost 1 base, J lost 7 bases, and 12 bases lay in between. CDR3 size: 14 residues. Germline-derived CDR1 and CDR2 are SGHRS and YFSETQ. This CDR3 is CASSLLDPFNEQFF. Written as DNA, the CDR3 is TGCGCCAGCAGCTTGCTAGACCCTTTTAATGAGCAGTTCTTC. The whole variable domain, remainder taken from reference TRBV5-1 and TRBJ2-1, is KAGVTQTPRYLIKTRGQQVTLSCSPISGHRSVSWYQQTPGQGLQFLFEYFSETQRNKGNFPGRFSGRQFSNSRSEMNVSTLELGDSALYLCASSLLDPFNEQFFGPGTRLTVL.

In its sample, this clonotype was seen many times. The chain has TRBV12-3 or TRBV12-4 and TRBJ2-5; 7 bases agree with TRBD1. After removal of 5 bases from V and 3 bases from J, the junction contained 6 bases not matched to a gene. CDR3 size: 14 residues. CDR3 DNA sequence: TGTGCCAGCAGTCTTACGACAGGGAAAGAGACCCAGTACTTC. Protein: CASSLTTGKETQYF.

J is TRBJ2-1 and V is TRBV21-1; the table assigns TRBD1, which was not confirmed against the DNA. TRBV21-1 is described as a pseudogene. The CDR3 is 13 residues long. CDR3 coding DNA: TGTGCCAGCAGCACCTCAGGGGGCAATGAGCAGTTCTTC. It encodes CASSTSGGNEQFF.

The J gene is TRBJ2-7, the V gene TRBV27; D possibly corresponds to TRBD1 (5 bases). CDR1 and CDR2 from the germline V gene are MNHEY and SMNVEV (reference sequence). The CDR3 contains 14 residues. The V end was cut by 6 bases, the J end by 1 base, with 13 bases between. The CDR3 DNA reads as TGTGCCAGCAGGCGAACAGGAACATCCTACGAGCAGTACTTC. This encodes CASRRTGTSYEQYF.

The chain is built from TRBV12-5 and TRBJ2-1; 8 bases align to TRBD1. V shed 5 bases and J 7 bases; nucleotides not matched to a gene: 13. Germline V gene lookup returns CDR1 LGHNT and CDR2 FRNRAP. This CDR3 spans 16 amino acids. This CDR3 is CASGLDQGARLNEQFF. For the CDR3, the DNA is TGTGCTAGTGGTCTCGATCAGGGGGCGCGTTTGAATGAGCAGTTCTTC.

The sample holds a few counts of this clonotype. The chain has TRBV20-1 and TRBJ2-5, with 10 bases aligning to TRBD2. J was trimmed by 4 bases and V by 5 bases; bases with no gene match: 10. This CDR3 is built from 15 residues. Per germline, CDR1 DFQATT and CDR2 SNEGSKA (reference sequence). The CDR3 protein is CSAYGSGRVGETQYF. The CDR3 region has the DNA TGCAGTGCTTACGGGAGCGGGAGGGTAGGAGAGACCCAGTACTTC.

As regards this clonotype: A single base separates this from a much larger clone, so it may be a read error. The J gene is TRBJ2-5, the V gene TRBV7-9; D is tentatively TRBD1 or TRBD2 (6 bases each). CDR3 length: 16 amino acids. CDR1 and CDR2 (germline): SEHNR, FQNEAQ (reference sequence). The ends were cut back, 7 bases at V and 11 bases at J, with 29 bases in the middle. CDR3 DNA sequence: TGTGCCAGCACCACATTGGGACATTCCGGGAGCAATGAGCAGTACTTC. Its translation is CASTTLGHSGSNEQYF.

This clonotype has only a few counts. One end of the junction varies from germline; a read error may be responsible. This chain joins TRBV20-1 and TRBJ2-3; 8 nucleotides agree with TRBD2. CDR1 is DFQATT and CDR2 is SNEGSKA in the germline V gene (reference sequence). CDR3 length: 16 amino acids. CDR3 loop: CSARDDDSGAADTQYF. The CDR3 DNA is TGTAGTGCTAGAGATGATGATAGCGGGGCGGCAGATACGCAGTATTTT.

This chain joins TRBV20-1 and TRBJ1-3; D gene unclear. This CDR3 contains 14 residues. Germline CDR1 reads DFQATT; CDR2 reads SNEGSKA (reference sequence). V lost 6 bases, J lost 0 bases, and 12 bases lay in between. The CDR3 DNA reads as TGCAGTGCCTCACCGGGTCCCTCTGGAAACACCATATATTTT. Amino acid sequence: CSASPGPSGNTIYF.

With regard to this clonotype: One end of the junction varies from germline; a read error may be responsible. The chain uses TRBV24-1 and TRBJ2-7, with D tentatively TRBD1 (6 bases). The length of the CDR3 is 12 residues. CDR1 and CDR2 from the germline V gene are KGHDR and SFDVKD. CDR3 sequence reads: CATRDLGAEQYF. The CDR3, as DNA: TGTGCCACCAGGGATTTGGGGGCAGAGCAGTACTTC.

CDR3 coding DNA: TGCAGTGCCGAAGTAGCGGGGGGCTTCCATAACGCCGGGGAGCTGTTTTTT. Translation: CSAEVAGGFHNAGELFF. This rearrangement joins TRBV20-1 to TRBJ2-2, with 10 bases that match TRBD2. The trim removed 6 bases at V and 6 bases at J, leaving 16 bases unmatched. The germline V gene encodes CDR1 DFQATT and CDR2 SNEGSKA (reference sequence). This CDR3 comprises 17 residues.

This clonotype was counted a few times. The chain couples TRBV2 to TRBJ2-7, with 10 bases lining up with TRBD1. From germline, CDR1 is SNHLY and CDR2 FYNNEI. CDR3 size: 13 residues. The DNA for the CDR3 is TGTGCTTCTTGGGACAGGGGACCTTACGAGCAGTACTTC. As protein: CASWDRGPYEQYF.

The J gene is TRBJ2-7, the V gene TRBV5-1; 8 nucleotides match TRBD2. The CDR3 contains 15 residues. Germline CDR1 is SGHRS and CDR2 is YFSETQ. The V gene end was trimmed by 2 bases and the J gene end by 0 bases; junction bases not matched to a gene: 4. The CDR3 spells CASSFNSGASYEQYF. DNA for the CDR3: TGCGCCAGCAGCTTTAATAGCGGGGCCTCCTACGAGCAGTACTTC.

This chain connects TRBV11-2 to TRBJ2-1; D may be TRBD2 (5 bases). V was shortened by 5 bases and J by 2 bases, with 19 bases between the two germline ends. The CDR3 is made up of 17 amino acids. Germline CDR1 is SGHAT and CDR2 is FQNNGV. CDR3 amino acids: CASSRNQKGGPYNEQFF. The CDR3 DNA reads TGTGCCAGCAGCCGAAATCAAAAAGGCGGGCCCTACAATGAGCAGTTCTTC.

This clonotype was observed a few times. In DNA, the CDR3 is TGTGCCAGCAGTGATTCCCCAGGGGGCCAGACTGAAGCTTTCTTT. It codes for CASSDSPGGQTEAFF. V and J are TRBV25-1 and TRBJ1-1, with TRBD1 identical over 8 bases. The CDR3 length is 15 residues. Per germline, CDR1 MGHDK and CDR2 SYGVNS. V shed 3 bases and J 5 bases; nucleotides not matched to a gene: 8.

The chain carries TRBV27 and TRBJ2-5, with TRBD1 as a possible D gene (6 bases). The V gene lost 2 bases and the J gene lost 11 bases, with 18 bases spanning the gap. The CDR3 spans 14 residues. CDR1 and CDR2 (germline): MNHEY, SMNVEV (reference sequence). The CDR3 region has the DNA TGTGCCAGCAGTTTACAGGGGCGAACGTACGGGCAGTACTTC. This translates into CASSLQGRTYGQYF.

V and J are TRBV7-2 and TRBJ1-3; no clear D gene. The CDR3 spans 17 residues. V dropped 3 bases and J dropped 3 bases, with 18 bases sitting between them. Germline V gives CDR1 SGHTA, CDR2 FQGNSA. The CDR3 region has the DNA TGTGCCAGCAGCTTGAGGTCGCTCTGGGCAGGTGGAAACACCATATATTTT. Protein: CASSLRSLWAGGNTIYF. Full variable domain (outside the CDR3, taken from reference TRBV7-2 and TRBJ1-3): GAGVSQSPSNKVTEKGKDVELRCDPISGHTALYWYRQSLGQGLEFLIYFQGNSAPDKSGLPSDRFSAERTGGSVSTLTIQRTQQEDSAVYLCASSLRSLWAGGNTIYFGEGSWLTVV.

This clonotype was observed a handful of times. The DNA of the CDR3 is TGCAGTGCGGAACAGGGGGCAAGGACTGAAGCTTTCTTT. Translating gives CSAEQGARTEAFF. V usage is TRBV20-1 and J usage is TRBJ1-1, with 9 bases identical to TRBD1. V was clipped by 6 bases and J by 5 bases; unmatched bases: 7. Germline V gene data show CDR1 as DFQATT and CDR2 as SNEGSKA (reference sequence). This CDR3 spans 13 amino acids.

V gene TRBV20-1 combines with J gene TRBJ1-6, with D perhaps TRBD1 (5 bases). Per germline, CDR1 DFQATT and CDR2 SNEGSKA (reference sequence). The CDR3 covers 15 residues. Deletions cut 6 bases from V and 0 bases from J, with 12 bases between. CDR3 bases: TGCAGTGCCACGTTAACAGGCTCCTATAATTCACCCCTCCACTTT. This sequence encodes CSATLTGSYNSPLHF.

Concerning this clonotype: A much larger clone lies one base from this, so it may be a read error. The genes are TRBV3-1 and TRBJ2-7; perhaps TRBD1 as D (5 bases). The CDR3 length is 14 residues. Trimming took off 7 bases at V and 0 bases at J, with 13 bases between the two ends. The V gene's germline CDR1 is LGHDT and CDR2 YNNKEL (reference sequence). CDR3 loop: CASTQGRSSYEQYF. CDR3 coding DNA: TGTGCCAGCACCCAGGGAAGAAGCTCCTACGAGCAGTACTTC.

This clonotype was found many times. This chain uses TRBV27 with TRBJ2-7; either TRBD1 or TRBD2 may supply D (5 bases each). The CDR3 runs 14 residues. The germline gives CDR1 MNHEY, CDR2 SMNVEV (reference sequence). Trimming pared 6 bases from V and 2 bases from J, leaving 14 bases between. CDR3 DNA sequence: TGTGCCAGCAGCTACCGGGACCGTACCTACGAGCAGTACTTC. It is translated as CASSYRDRTYEQYF.

This sequence joins TRBV2 and TRBJ1-6; D not certain. The CDR3 length is 15 residues. CDR1 is SNHLY and CDR2 is FYNNEI in the germline V gene. Trimming took off 0 bases at V and 7 bases at J, with 10 bases between the two ends. The CDR3 DNA reads TGTGCCAGCAGTGAAGCCGTGGCGGGAAATTCACCCCTCCACTTT. Encoded protein: CASSEAVAGNSPLHF.

This clonotype was found a few times. The gene calls are TRBV9 and TRBJ2-1, with 13 bases lining up with TRBD2. Looked up from germline, CDR1 is SGDLS and CDR2 is YYNGEE. CDR3 size: 17 residues. V shed 4 bases and J 8 bases; nucleotides not matched to a gene: 12. The CDR3 DNA is TGTGCCAGCAGCACACGAGGACTAGCGGGGGCCCTCGATGAGCAGTTCTTC. Its protein product is CASSTRGLAGALDEQFF.

This sequence joins TRBV19 and TRBJ2-3; 9 positions match TRBD1. This CDR3 is 14 amino acids long. With 7 bases clipped from V and 5 bases from J, the junction kept 7 bases outside the gene matches. Germline-derived CDR1 and CDR2 are LNHDA and SQIVND (reference sequence). The chain's CDR3 is CASTVTGGRDTQYF. Written as DNA, the CDR3 is TGTGCCAGTACAGTGACAGGGGGGAGAGATACGCAGTATTTT.

A note on this clonotype: Being one base from a much bigger clone, this may be a read error. The J gene is TRBJ2-3, the V gene TRBV3-1; D not resolved. CDR1 and CDR2 from the germline V gene are LGHDT and YNNKEL (reference sequence). CDR3 length: 12 amino acids. The V end lost 7 bases, the J end lost 5 bases, and 10 bases lay between the germline ends. CDR3 sequence (DNA): TGTGCCAGCAACCACTCGAGAGATACGCAGTATTTT. It encodes CASNHSRDTQYF.

The CDR3 is CASSLLGRLTSNYGYTF. DNA for the CDR3: TGTGCCAGCAGCTTACTCGGCAGGTTAACGTCTAACTATGGCTACACCTTC. The chain couples TRBV11-2 to TRBJ1-2; D is undetermined. The CDR3 runs to 17 residues. CDR1 and CDR2 (germline): SGHAT, FQNNGV. The germline V and J ends were trimmed by 2 bases and 0 bases, with 16 bases remaining between them.

This clonotype showed up just a few times. This sequence joins TRBV12-3 or TRBV12-4 and TRBJ1-5; no clear D gene. The V and J ends lost 6 bases and 1 base respectively, with 19 bases between them. The CDR3 is 17 residues long. In DNA form, the CDR3 reads TGTGCCAGCAGCCCGCAGACAAGTTGGGGAAGCAATCAGCCCCAGCATTTT. It specifies CASSPQTSWGSNQPQHF.

This clonotype was recorded once. This may be a read error, as it is one base from a much larger clone. This sequence joins TRBV2 and TRBJ1-1, with TRBD1 as a possible D gene (6 bases). The V end lost 10 bases, the J end lost 1 base, and 7 bases lay between the germline ends. The germline CDR1 and CDR2 sequences are SNHLY and FYNNEI. There are 11 residues in the CDR3. The CDR3 sequence: CANRANTEAFF. Here the CDR3 DNA reads TGTGCCAACAGGGCGAACACTGAAGCTTTCTTT.